This TCR beta chain was captured in a study of blood T cell repertoires in COVID-19. For the study at large: Italy, Spain and the United States were the sources of the convalescent and acute COVID-19 samples. Sources were T cells, B-cell-depleted T cells, or PBMCs; the material itself was cDNA or gDNA.

Germline loops: CDR1 ENHRY, CDR2 SYGVKD. The V end lost 5 bases, the J end lost 4 bases, and 7 bases lay between the germline ends. The CDR3 is 12 amino acids. In the original analysis: Amplified reference gene primers provided the basis for estimating nucleated cell counts. Some clones are missing from TCRdb's copy, which holds only in-frame ones; the method was immunoSEQ multiplex PCR. For V, J and clone size, that table is used; D and trimming come from the DNA. This table holds approximately 150,000 clones, about nine tenths found once. This TCR derives from a woman in her thirties or forties who had been exposed to COVID-19. V is TRBV10-3 and J is TRBJ2-3; D may be TRBD1 (5 bases). Sequencing was carried out using PBMCs or T cells enriched from blood (not recorded which). The CDR3 is CAISTGADTQYF. For the CDR3, the DNA is TGTGCCATCAGTACAGGAGCAGATACGCAGTATTTT.